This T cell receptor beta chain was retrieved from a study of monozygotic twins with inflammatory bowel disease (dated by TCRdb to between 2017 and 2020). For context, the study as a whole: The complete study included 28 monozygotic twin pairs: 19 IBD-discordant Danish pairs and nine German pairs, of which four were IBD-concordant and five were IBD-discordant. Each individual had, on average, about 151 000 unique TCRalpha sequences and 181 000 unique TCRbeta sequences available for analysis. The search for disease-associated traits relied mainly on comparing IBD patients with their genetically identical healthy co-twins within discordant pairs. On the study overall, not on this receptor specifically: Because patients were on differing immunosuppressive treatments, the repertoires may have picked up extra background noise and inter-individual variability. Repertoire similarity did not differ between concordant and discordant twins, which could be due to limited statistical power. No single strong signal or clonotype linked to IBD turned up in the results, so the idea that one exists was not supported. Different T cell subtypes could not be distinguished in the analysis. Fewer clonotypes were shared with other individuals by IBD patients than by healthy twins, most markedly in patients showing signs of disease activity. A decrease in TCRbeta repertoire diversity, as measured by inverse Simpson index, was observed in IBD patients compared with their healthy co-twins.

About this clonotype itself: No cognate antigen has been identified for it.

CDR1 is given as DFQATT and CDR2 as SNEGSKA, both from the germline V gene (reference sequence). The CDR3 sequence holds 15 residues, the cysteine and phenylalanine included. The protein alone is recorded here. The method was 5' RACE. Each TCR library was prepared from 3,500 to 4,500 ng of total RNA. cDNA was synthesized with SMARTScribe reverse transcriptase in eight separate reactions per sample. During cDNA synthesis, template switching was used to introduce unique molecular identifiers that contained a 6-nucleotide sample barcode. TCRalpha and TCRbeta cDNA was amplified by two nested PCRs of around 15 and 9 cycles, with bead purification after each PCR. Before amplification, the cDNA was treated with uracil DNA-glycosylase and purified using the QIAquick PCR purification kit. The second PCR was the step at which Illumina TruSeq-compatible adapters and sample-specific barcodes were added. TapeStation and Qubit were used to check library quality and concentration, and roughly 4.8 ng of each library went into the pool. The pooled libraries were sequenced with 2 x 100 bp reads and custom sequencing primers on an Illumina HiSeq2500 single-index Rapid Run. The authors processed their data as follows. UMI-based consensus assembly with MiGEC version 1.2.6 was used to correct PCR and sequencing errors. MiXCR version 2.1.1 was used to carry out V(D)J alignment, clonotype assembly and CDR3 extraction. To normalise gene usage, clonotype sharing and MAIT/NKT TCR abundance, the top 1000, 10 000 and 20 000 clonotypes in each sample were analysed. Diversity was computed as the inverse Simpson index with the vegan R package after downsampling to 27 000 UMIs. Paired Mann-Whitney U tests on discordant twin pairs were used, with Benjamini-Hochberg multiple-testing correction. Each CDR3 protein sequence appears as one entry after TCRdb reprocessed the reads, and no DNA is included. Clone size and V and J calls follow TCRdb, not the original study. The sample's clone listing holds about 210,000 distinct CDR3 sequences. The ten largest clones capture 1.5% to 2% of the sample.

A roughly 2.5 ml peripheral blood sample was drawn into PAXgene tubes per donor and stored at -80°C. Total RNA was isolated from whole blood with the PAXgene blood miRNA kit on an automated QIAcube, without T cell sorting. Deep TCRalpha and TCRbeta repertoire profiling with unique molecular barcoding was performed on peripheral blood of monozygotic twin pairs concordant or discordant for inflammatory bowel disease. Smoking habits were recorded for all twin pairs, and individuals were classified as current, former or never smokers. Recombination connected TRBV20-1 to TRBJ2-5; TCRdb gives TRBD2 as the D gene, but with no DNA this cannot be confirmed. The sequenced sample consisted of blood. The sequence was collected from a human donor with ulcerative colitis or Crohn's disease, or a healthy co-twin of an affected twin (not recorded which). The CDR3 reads CSASRASGGQETQYF.